This T cell receptor beta chain was identified in a study of blood T cell repertoires in COVID-19. Study at large: Whether acute or convalescent, the COVID-19 samples came from the United States, Italy and Spain. Nucleic acid was either cDNA or gDNA, and it came from T cells, B-cell-depleted T cells, or PBMCs.

The CDR3 contains 13 residues. Germline CDR1 and CDR2: MNHEY and SVGEGT. V was clipped by 6 bases and J by 11 bases, with 17 bases between them. As processed by the authors: Cell counts per sample came from amplifying reference gene primers. TCRdb's copy holds only in-frame clones and misses some; the assay was immunoSEQ multiplex PCR. V, J and clone size are those of that table, while D and trimming were read from the DNA. The sample consists of some 96,000 clones, roughly 85% of them appearing once. Material: peripheral blood. V is TRBV6-2 or TRBV6-3 and J is TRBJ2-1, with D tentatively TRBD2 (5 bases). This receptor was taken from a man between 70 and 80 years old with active or convalescent COVID-19. Here the CDR3 reads CASSRLGVPKQFF. In DNA form, the CDR3 reads TGTGCCAGCAGCCGCCTCGGGGTCCCGAAGCAGTTCTTC.